This T cell receptor (beta chain) was sequenced during a study of radiotherapy plus CTLA-4 blockade in lung cancer. Study context: Disease control was seen in 30% to 35% of patients, objective responses in about 19%.

V shed 6 bases, J shed 7 bases, and the junction held 11 bases outside the gene matches. Germline lookup yields CDR1 MDHEN and CDR2 SYDVKM. The CDR3 is 15 amino acids. Overall study results and limits: Early blood T cell clone changes and increased post-radiation serum interferon-beta were reportedly the strongest response predictors. In blood, after radiotherapy plus ipilimumab, tumor-derived TCR clones expanded.

With respect to this clone: Its antigen is as yet unknown.

Generated by immunoSEQ multiplex PCR, the TCRdb table keeps only in-frame clones and is missing some. The sample holds roughly 54,000 clones, 84% seen once. The chain employs TRBV28 and TRBJ2-1; 8 bases align to TRBD2. This receptor was obtained from a human donor with non-small cell lung cancer whose response to radiotherapy plus ipilimumab could not be evaluated. The sample consisted of peripheral blood, taken from a patient treated with radiotherapy plus ipilimumab. Written as DNA, the CDR3 is TGTGCCAGCAGCCGGACTAGCAGTTTTAAGAATGAGCAGTTCTTC. The encoded protein is CASSRTSSFKNEQFF.